Listed below are T cell receptor beta chains from one sample, sequenced in a study of blood T cells in healthy people across ages. TCRdb re-derived calls from the 5' RACE reads in MiXCR, one entry per CDR3 protein. The sample has roughly 700,000 distinct CDR3 sequences; approximately 25% are singletons. These same data were also listed under a study on T cells of mothers and their children.

The specimen sequenced was blood. These receptors all come from a boy aged 5 to 17 in good health. The CDR3 runs from the conserved cysteine through the conserved F or W. Fields, in order: D gene, V gene, J gene, clone size, CDR3 protein, CDR3 DNA. A D gene is named only where the DNA matches it firmly. Expanded clones are given a class, and other clones once, few, many or no size at all.

D: TRBD1; V: TRBV29-1; J: TRBJ1-4; size: .; CDR3: CSVGKGADEKLFF; DNA: TGCAGCGTTGGTAAGGGGGCGGACGAAAAACTGTTTTTT
D: .; V: TRBV13; J: TRBJ2-1; size: once; CDR3: CATRYQAGRNEQFF; DNA: TGTGCCACCCGCTACCAAGCGGGTCGGAATGAGCAGTTCTTC
D: .; V: TRBV11-3; J: TRBJ1-4; size: few; CDR3: CASRQGPDEKLFF; DNA: TGTGCCAGCAGGCAGGGGCCGGATGAAAAACTGTTTTTT
D: TRBD2; V: TRBV3-1; J: TRBJ2-5; size: few; CDR3: CASSQDVAGAGEQYF; DNA: TGTGCCAGCAGCCAAGATGTAGCGGGAGCGGGGGAGCAGTACTTC
D: TRBD2; V: TRBV6-1; J: TRBJ2-7; size: .; CDR3: CASKRLAAPYEQYF; DNA: TGTGCCAGCAAGAGACTAGCGGCGCCCTACGAGCAGTACTTC
D: .; V: TRBV24-1; J: TRBJ1-4; size: .; CDR3: CATTDATNEKLFF; DNA: TGTGCCACCACCGACGCAACTAATGAAAAACTGTTTTTT
D: TRBD1; V: TRBV29-1; J: TRBJ2-7; size: few; CDR3: CSVRLRTGREQYF; DNA: TGCAGCGTAAGGCTAAGGACAGGGCGCGAGCAGTACTTC
D: TRBD2; V: TRBV20-1; J: TRBJ2-7; size: .; CDR3: CSAKLAGGHGQYF; DNA: TGCAGTGCTAAACTAGCGGGGGGCCACGGGCAGTACTTC
D: .; V: TRBV6-6; J: TRBJ1-2; size: .; CDR3: CAGSYDFGDRNYGYTF; DNA: TGTGCCGGCAGTTACGACTTCGGGGACCGGAACTATGGCTACACCTTC
D: .; V: TRBV7-2; J: TRBJ1-1; size: few; CDR3: CASSLLMYTEAFF; DNA: TGTGCCAGCAGCCTACTTATGTACACTGAAGCTTTCTTT
D: .; V: TRBV2; J: TRBJ2-5; size: few; CDR3: CASNRLIGTQYF; DNA: TGTGCCAGCAATCGCCTCATAGGGACCCAGTACTTC
D: .; V: TRBV5-5; J: TRBJ2-7; size: .; CDR3: CASSFTGNTYEQYF; DNA: TGTGCCAGCAGCTTCACAGGGAACACCTACGAGCAGTACTTC
D: TRBD1; V: TRBV7-9; J: TRBJ2-7; size: .; CDR3: CASSDRQGDYEQYF; DNA: TGTGCCAGCAGCGACAGACAGGGGGACTACGAGCAGTACTTC
D: TRBD1; V: TRBV29-1; J: TRBJ1-4; size: .; CDR3: CSARTGAYEKLFF; DNA: TGCAGCGCGAGGACAGGGGCGTATGAAAAACTGTTTTTT
D: .; V: TRBV7-6; J: TRBJ2-7; size: few; CDR3: CASSFDAGPPYEQYF; DNA: TGTGCCAGCAGCTTTGATGCGGGACCGCCCTACGAGCAGTACTTC
D: .; V: TRBV12-3/TRBV12-4; J: TRBJ2-7; size: .; CDR3: CASSSDTPGRRYEQYF; DNA: TGTGCCAGCAGTTCTGACACACCGGGACGGAGATACGAGCAGTACTTC
D: TRBD2; V: TRBV6-1; J: TRBJ2-5; size: .; CDR3: CASRATPTGTRGETQYF; DNA: TGTGCCAGCAGAGCGACCCCGACCGGGACTAGAGGAGAGACCCAGTACTTC
D: TRBD2; V: TRBV28; J: TRBJ2-3; size: .; CDR3: CASSLGLAGGTTDTQYF; DNA: TGTGCCAGCAGTTTAGGACTAGCGGGAGGTACCACAGATACGCAGTATTTT
D: TRBD2; V: TRBV20-1; J: TRBJ2-1; size: few; CDR3: CSVPLAGNSIHNEQFF; DNA: TGCAGTGTTCCTCTAGCGGGAAATAGTATCCACAATGAGCAGTTCTTC
D: TRBD1; V: TRBV5-1; J: TRBJ2-5; size: few; CDR3: CASRRAGGTVQETQYF; DNA: TGCGCCAGCAGGAGGGCAGGGGGCACAGTACAAGAGACCCAGTACTTC
D: TRBD2; V: TRBV29-1; J: TRBJ2-1; size: few; CDR3: CSPHWSRLAANEQFF; DNA: TGCAGCCCCCACTGGTCGCGGCTAGCGGCAAATGAGCAGTTCTTC
D: .; V: TRBV29-1; J: TRBJ1-2; size: .; CDR3: CSVVLSAYGYTF; DNA: TGCAGCGTTGTTTTGTCAGCTTACGGCTACACCTTC
D: .; V: TRBV12-3/TRBV12-4; J: TRBJ1-1; size: .; CDR3: CASSFAANTEAFF; DNA: TGTGCCAGCAGTTTCGCAGCGAACACTGAAGCTTTCTTT
D: .; V: TRBV7-2; J: TRBJ2-5; size: .; CDR3: CASSTGAQETQYF; DNA: TGTGCCAGCAGCACCGGGGCCCAAGAGACCCAGTACTTC
D: TRBD1; V: TRBV11-3; J: TRBJ1-3; size: .; CDR3: CASEDRVANTIYF; DNA: TGTGCCAGCGAGGACAGGGTTGCGAACACCATATATTTT
D: .; V: TRBV6-2/TRBV6-3; J: TRBJ2-3; size: few; CDR3: CATLRGLYTQYF; DNA: TGTGCCACTCTCCGGGGCCTTTATACGCAGTATTTT
D: .; V: TRBV6-4; J: TRBJ2-2; size: .; CDR3: CASSETPGLSQPRLLFF; DNA: TGTGCCAGCAGTGAAACCCCTGGGTTGAGCCAACCCCGATTGCTGTTTTTT
D: TRBD1; V: TRBV5-5; J: TRBJ1-6; size: .; CDR3: CASSQGTAINSPLHF; DNA: TGTGCCAGCAGCCAAGGGACAGCGATTAATTCACCCCTCCACTTT
D: TRBD2; V: TRBV3-1; J: TRBJ2-3; size: few; CDR3: CASRLTSGITDTQYF; DNA: TGTGCCAGCAGGCTGACTAGCGGGATCACAGATACGCAGTATTTT
D: TRBD2; V: TRBV5-1; J: TRBJ2-4; size: .; CDR3: CASSLESGGDIQYF; DNA: TGCGCCAGCAGCTTGGAATCCGGGGGGGACATTCAGTACTTC
D: .; V: TRBV12-3/TRBV12-4; J: TRBJ1-5; size: .; CDR3: CASSGRYDQPQHF; DNA: TGTGCCAGCAGTGGACGTTATGATCAGCCCCAGCATTTT
D: TRBD2; V: TRBV7-2; J: TRBJ2-2; size: many; CDR3: CASSFTSEDGELFF; DNA: TGTGCCAGCAGCTTCACTAGCGAAGACGGGGAGCTGTTTTTT
D: TRBD1; V: TRBV3-1; J: TRBJ2-4; size: .; CDR3: CASSQEGGRAKNIQYF; DNA: TGTGCCAGCAGCCAAGAAGGGGGCCGAGCCAAAAACATTCAGTACTTC
D: TRBD1; V: TRBV15; J: TRBJ2-4; size: few; CDR3: CATHQGQQNIQYF; DNA: TGTGCCACCCACCAGGGACAGCAAAACATTCAGTACTTC
D: .; V: TRBV10-3; J: TRBJ2-5; size: .; CDR3: CAIKSGETQYF; DNA: TGTGCCATCAAATCGGGAGAGACCCAGTACTTC
D: .; V: TRBV4-2; J: TRBJ2-5; size: few; CDR3: CASSQGDYEYQETQYF; DNA: TGTGCCAGCAGCCAAGGGGATTACGAATACCAAGAGACCCAGTACTTC
D: TRBD2; V: TRBV18; J: TRBJ2-1; size: .; CDR3: CASSPGQAGGENEQFF; DNA: TGTGCCAGCTCTCCCGGGCAAGCGGGAGGGGAGAATGAGCAGTTCTTC
D: .; V: TRBV20-1; J: TRBJ1-3; size: few; CDR3: CSARDLLGPEAGNTIYF; DNA: TGCAGTGCTAGAGATCTGTTGGGTCCGGAGGCTGGAAACACCATATATTTT
D: TRBD1; V: TRBV7-9; J: TRBJ2-6; size: .; CDR3: CASPTGTTGAFSGANVLTF; DNA: TGTGCCAGCCCAACCGGAACGACAGGGGCCTTCTCTGGGGCCAACGTCCTGACTTTC
D: TRBD2; V: TRBV27; J: TRBJ2-5; size: .; CDR3: CASSPLWTSGGRQETQYF; DNA: TGTGCCAGCAGTCCACTCTGGACTAGCGGGGGCCGACAAGAGACCCAGTACTTC
D: TRBD2; V: TRBV27; J: TRBJ2-7; size: .; CDR3: CASSARTQAGGPYEQYF; DNA: TGTGCCAGCAGTGCCCGAACCCAAGCGGGAGGGCCCTACGAGCAGTACTTC
D: .; V: TRBV5-4; J: TRBJ2-7; size: .; CDR3: CASSLQSGWSSEQYF; DNA: TGTGCCAGCAGCTTGCAGTCGGGCTGGTCAAGCGAGCAGTACTTC
D: .; V: TRBV5-1; J: TRBJ2-5; size: many; CDR3: CASSLVGEETQYF; DNA: TGTGCCAGCAGTTTAGTAGGGGAAGAGACCCAGTACTTC
D: TRBD1; V: TRBV12-3/TRBV12-4; J: TRBJ2-2; size: .; CDR3: CASRDRGRSGELFF; DNA: TGTGCCAGCAGGGACAGGGGAAGGTCCGGGGAGCTGTTTTTT
D: .; V: TRBV29-1; J: TRBJ1-2; size: few; CDR3: CSVDAGYTF; DNA: TGCAGCGTTGACGCTGGCTACACCTTC
D: TRBD1; V: TRBV5-1; J: TRBJ1-4; size: few; CDR3: CASSLAKTGGNEKLFF; DNA: TGCGCCAGCAGCTTGGCAAAGACAGGGGGAAATGAAAAACTGTTTTTT
D: .; V: TRBV5-1; J: TRBJ2-7; size: many; CDR3: CASSPPSGEQYF; DNA: TGCGCCAGCAGCCCCCCCTCCGGTGAGCAGTACTTC
D: TRBD1; V: TRBV5-1; J: TRBJ2-7; size: .; CDR3: CASSFGTGVTEQYF; DNA: TGCGCCAGCAGCTTTGGGACAGGGGTTACCGAGCAGTACTTC
D: .; V: TRBV25-1; J: TRBJ2-1; size: few; CDR3: CASSDGTTSSYNEQFF; DNA: TGTGCCAGCAGTGACGGAACAACGAGCTCCTACAATGAGCAGTTCTTC
D: .; V: TRBV24-1; J: TRBJ2-1; size: .; CDR3: CATSEYTNEQFF; DNA: TGTGCCACCAGTGAGTACACCAATGAGCAGTTCTTC